This T cell receptor (beta chain) was captured in a study of glioma-infiltrating T cells. Whole-study results and caveats: Tissue and blood shared very few CDR3 sequences.

The iRepertoire nested amplicon-rescue multiplex PCR amplified TCR alpha and beta CDR3s from RNA. Input was roughly 85-400 ng of tissue mRNA or PBMC total RNA. TCRdb passed the multiplex PCR reads through MiXCR, listing each CDR3 protein once. Of some 150,000 distinct CDR3 sequences listed, roughly two fifths are singletons. V was cut by 10 bases and J by 0 bases, with 7 bases left in between. The germline V gene encodes CDR1 MNHEY and CDR2 SVGEGT. The length of the CDR3 is 13 residues. Worth noting for this clonotype: Its target is not known.

This clonotype was obtained from a human donor with low-grade glioma or glioblastoma, undergoing nonglioma brain surgery, or in good health (not recorded which). This chain joins TRBV6-2 or TRBV6-3 and TRBJ2-6; D is ambiguous. Sequenced material: glioma tissue, nonneoplastic brain tissue, or PBMCs (not recorded which). The CDR3 DNA follows: TGTGCCACCAACCCCTCTGGGGCCAACGTCCTGACTTTC. It codes for CATNPSGANVLTF.